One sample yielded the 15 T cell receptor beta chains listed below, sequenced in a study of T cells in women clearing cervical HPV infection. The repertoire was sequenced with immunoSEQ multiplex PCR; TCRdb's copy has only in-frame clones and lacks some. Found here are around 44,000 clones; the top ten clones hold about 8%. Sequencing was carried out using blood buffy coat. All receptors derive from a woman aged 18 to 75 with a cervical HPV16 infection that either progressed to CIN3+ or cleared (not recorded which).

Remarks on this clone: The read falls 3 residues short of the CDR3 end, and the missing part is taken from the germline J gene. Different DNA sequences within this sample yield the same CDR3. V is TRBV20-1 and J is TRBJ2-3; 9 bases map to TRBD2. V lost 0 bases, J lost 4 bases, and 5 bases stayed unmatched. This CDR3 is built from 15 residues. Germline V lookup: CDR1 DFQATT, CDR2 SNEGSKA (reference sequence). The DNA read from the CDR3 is TGCAGTGCTAGAGAGGGTAGCGGGAGCGCAGATACG. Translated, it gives CSAREGSGSADT. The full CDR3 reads CSAREGSGSADTQYF.

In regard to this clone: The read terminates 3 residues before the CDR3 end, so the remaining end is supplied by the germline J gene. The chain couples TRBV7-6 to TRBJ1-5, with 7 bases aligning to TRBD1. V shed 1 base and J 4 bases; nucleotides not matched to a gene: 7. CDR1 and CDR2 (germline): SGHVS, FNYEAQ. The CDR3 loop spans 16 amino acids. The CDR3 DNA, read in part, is TGTGCCAGCAGCTTAGGACAGGGAGGTGGTAATCAGCCC. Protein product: CASSLGQGGGNQP. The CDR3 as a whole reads CASSLGQGGGNQPQHF.

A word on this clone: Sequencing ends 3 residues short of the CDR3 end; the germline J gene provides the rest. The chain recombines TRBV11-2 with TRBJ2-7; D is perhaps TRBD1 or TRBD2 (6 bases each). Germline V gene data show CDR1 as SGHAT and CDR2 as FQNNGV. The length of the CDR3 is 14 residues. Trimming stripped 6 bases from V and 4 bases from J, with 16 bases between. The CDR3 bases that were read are TGTGCCAGCAGTTTCAGGGGAGGTGGTTACGAG. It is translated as CASSFRGGGYE. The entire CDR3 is CASSFRGGGYEQYF.

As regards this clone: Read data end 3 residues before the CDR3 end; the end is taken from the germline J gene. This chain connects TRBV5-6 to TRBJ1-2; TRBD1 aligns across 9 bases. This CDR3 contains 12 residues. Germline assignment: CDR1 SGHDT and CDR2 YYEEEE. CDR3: CASSWGQGSYTF. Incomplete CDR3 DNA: TGTGCCAGCAGCTGGGGACAGGGCAGC.

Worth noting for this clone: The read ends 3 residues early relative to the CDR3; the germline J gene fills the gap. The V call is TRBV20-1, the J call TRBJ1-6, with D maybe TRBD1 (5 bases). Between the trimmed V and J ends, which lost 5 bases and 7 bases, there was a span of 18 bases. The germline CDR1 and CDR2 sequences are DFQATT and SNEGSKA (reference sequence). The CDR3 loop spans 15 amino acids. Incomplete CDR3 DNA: TGCAGTGCTCGGACATTCGGTGAGATGAATTCACCC. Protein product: CSARTFGEMNSP. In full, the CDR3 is CSARTFGEMNSPLHF.

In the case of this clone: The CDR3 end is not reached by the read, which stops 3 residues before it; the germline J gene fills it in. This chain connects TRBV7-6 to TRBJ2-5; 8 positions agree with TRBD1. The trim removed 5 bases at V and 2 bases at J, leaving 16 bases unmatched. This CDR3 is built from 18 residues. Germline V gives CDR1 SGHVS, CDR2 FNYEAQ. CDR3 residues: CASSSIGYIGTGQETQYF. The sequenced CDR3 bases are TGTGCCAGCAGCAGCATAGGGTATATCGGGACAGGTCAAGAGACC.

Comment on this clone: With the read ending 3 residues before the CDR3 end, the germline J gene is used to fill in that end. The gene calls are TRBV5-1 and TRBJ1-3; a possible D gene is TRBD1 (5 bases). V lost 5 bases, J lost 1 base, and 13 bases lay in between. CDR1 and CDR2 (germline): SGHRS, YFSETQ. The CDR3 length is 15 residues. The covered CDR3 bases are TGCGCCAGCAGTTCTGGGGCTTCTTCTGGAAACACC. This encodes CASSSGASSGNT. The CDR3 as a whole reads CASSSGASSGNTIYF.

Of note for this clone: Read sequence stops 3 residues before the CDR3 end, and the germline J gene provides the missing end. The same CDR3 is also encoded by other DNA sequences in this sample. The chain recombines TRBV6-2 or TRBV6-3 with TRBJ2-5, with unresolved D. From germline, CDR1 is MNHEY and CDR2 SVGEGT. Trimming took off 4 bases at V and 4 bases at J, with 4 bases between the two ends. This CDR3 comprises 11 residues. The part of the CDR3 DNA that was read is TGTGCCAGCAGTTCCGGAGAGACC. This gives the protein CASSSGET. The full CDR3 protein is CASSSGETQYF.

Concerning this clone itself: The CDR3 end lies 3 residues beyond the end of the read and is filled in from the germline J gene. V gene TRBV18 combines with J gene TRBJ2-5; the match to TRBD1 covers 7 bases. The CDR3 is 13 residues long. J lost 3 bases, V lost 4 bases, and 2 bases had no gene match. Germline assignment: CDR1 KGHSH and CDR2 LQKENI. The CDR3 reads CASSQGQKETQYF. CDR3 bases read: TGTGCCAGCTCACAGGGACAGAAAGAGACC.

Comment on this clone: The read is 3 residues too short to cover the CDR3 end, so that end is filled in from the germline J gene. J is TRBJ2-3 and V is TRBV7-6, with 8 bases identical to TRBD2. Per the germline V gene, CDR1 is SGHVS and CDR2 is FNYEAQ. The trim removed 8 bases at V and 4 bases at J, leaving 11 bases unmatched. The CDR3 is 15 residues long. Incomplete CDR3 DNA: TGTGCCAGCGCCTCTAGCACGGGGGGGCCAGATACG. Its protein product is CASASSTGGPDT. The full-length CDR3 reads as CASASSTGGPDTQYF.

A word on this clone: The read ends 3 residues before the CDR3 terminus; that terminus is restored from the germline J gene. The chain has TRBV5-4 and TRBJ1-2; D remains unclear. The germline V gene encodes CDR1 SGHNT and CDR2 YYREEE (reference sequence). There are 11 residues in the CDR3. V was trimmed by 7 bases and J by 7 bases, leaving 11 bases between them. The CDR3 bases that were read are TGTGCCAGCGGAGACTTTTCTGGC. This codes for CASGDFSG. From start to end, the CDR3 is CASGDFSGYTF.

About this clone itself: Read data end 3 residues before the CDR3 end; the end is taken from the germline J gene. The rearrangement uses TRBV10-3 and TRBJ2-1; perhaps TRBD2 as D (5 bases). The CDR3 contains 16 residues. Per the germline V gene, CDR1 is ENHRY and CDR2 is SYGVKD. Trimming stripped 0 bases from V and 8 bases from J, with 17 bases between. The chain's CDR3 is CAISESEGQVGDEQFF. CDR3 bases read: TGTGCCATCAGTGAGTCAGAGGGCCAAGTCGGGGATGAG.

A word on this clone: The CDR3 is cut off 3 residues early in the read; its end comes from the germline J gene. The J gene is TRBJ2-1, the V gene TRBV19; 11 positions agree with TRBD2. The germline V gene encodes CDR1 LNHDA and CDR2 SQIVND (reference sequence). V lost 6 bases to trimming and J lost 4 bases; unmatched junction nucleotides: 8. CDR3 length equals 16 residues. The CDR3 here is CASSETSGTVYNEQFF. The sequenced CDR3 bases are TGTGCCAGTAGCGAGACTAGCGGGACTGTGTACAATGAG.

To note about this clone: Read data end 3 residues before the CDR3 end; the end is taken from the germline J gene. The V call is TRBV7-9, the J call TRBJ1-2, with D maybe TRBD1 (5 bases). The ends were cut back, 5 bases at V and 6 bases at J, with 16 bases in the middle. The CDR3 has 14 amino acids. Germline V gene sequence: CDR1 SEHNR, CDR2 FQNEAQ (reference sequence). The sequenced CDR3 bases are TGTGCCAGCAGCACCCCGGGCGGGGGGGATGGC. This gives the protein CASSTPGGGDG. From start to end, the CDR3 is CASSTPGGGDGYTF.

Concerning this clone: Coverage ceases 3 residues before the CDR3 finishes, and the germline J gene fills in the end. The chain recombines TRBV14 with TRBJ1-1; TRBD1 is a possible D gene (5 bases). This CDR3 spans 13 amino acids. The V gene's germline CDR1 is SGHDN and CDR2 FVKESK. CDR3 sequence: CASSQDLRGFAFF. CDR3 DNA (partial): TGTGCCAGCAGCCAAGATTTAAGGGGATTC.